This T cell receptor (beta chain) was recorded in a study of preoperative IRX-2 immunotherapy in early breast cancer. J was trimmed by 4 bases and V by 7 bases; bases with no gene match: 10. CDR3 length: 15 amino acids. Germline V gene lookup returns CDR1 MNHGY and CDR2 SAAAGT. The treatment was: preoperative locoregional IRX-2 cytokine immunotherapy. Samples came from a phase Ib trial of preoperative locoregional IRX-2 cytokine immunotherapy. TCRdb's table, derived via immunoSEQ multiplex PCR, lists solely in-frame clones and lacks some. The repertoire has around 11,000 clones, 80% to 85% of them found once; the top ten carry 5.6%.

Specimen: lymph node tissue, collected before IRX-2 immunotherapy. The V call is TRBV6-8, the J call TRBJ2-1, with 7 bases matching TRBD2. The clonotype originates from a human donor with breast cancer. The CDR3 reads CASKRAGDLYNEQFF. CDR3 DNA: TGTGCCAGCAAAAGGGCGGGAGATTTGTACAATGAGCAGTTCTTC.